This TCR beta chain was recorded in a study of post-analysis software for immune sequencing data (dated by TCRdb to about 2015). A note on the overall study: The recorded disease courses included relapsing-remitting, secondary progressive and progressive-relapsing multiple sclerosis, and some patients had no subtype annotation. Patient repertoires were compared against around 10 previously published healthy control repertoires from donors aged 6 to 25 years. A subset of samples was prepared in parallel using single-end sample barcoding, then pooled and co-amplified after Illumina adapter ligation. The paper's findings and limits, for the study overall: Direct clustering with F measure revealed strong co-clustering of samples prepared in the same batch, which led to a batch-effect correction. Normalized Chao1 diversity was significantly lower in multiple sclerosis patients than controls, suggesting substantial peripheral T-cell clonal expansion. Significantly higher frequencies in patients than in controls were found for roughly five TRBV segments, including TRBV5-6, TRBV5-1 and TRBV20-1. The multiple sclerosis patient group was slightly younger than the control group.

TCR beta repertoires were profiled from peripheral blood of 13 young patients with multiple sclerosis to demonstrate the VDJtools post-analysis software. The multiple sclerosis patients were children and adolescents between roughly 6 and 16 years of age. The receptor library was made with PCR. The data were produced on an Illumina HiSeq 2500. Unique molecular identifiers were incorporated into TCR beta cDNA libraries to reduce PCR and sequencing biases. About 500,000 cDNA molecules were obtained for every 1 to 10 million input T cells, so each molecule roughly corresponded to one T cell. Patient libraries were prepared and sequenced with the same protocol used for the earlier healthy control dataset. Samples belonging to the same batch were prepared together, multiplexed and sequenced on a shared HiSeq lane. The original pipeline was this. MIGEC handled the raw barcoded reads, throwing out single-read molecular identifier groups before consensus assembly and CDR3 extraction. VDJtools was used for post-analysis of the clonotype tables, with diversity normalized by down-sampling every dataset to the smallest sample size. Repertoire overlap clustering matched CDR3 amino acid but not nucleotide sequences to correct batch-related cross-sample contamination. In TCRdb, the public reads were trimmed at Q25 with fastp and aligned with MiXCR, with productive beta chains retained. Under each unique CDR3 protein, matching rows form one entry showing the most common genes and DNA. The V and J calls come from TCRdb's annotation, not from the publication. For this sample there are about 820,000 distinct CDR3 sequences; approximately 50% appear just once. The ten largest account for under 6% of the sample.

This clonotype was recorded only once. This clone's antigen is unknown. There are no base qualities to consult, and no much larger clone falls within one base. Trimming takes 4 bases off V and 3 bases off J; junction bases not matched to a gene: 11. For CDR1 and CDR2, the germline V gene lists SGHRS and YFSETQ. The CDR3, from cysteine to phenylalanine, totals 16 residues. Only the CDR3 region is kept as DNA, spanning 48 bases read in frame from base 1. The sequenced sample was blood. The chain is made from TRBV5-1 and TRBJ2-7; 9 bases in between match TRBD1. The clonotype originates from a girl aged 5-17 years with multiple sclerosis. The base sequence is TGCGCCAGCAGCCCCCGGACGACAGGGGGTAACTACGAGCAGTACTTC. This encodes CASSPRTTGGNYEQYF.